This T cell receptor (beta chain) is drawn from a study of a mutant IDH1 vaccine in newly diagnosed glioma. Study-wide context: Radiotherapy alone preceded vaccination by 4-6 weeks; alternatively, vaccination started with temozolomide cycles. Treated patients, averaging around 40 years, were about 62% male and about 38% female. Before enrollment, patients got radiotherapy alone, temozolomide alone, or mostly the combination.

Data came from immunoSEQ multiplex PCR; TCRdb stores just in-frame clones and leaves some out. In the table there are roughly 60,000 clones, about 88% of which are singletons. A note on this clone: Antigen unknown.

The CDR3 consists of 14 residues. Germline V gene sequence: CDR1 LNHDA, CDR2 SQIVND (reference sequence). Trimming at V came to 8 bases and at J to 8 bases, leaving 12 bases not matched to a gene. The time point is: week 23, last vaccination. Doses of 300 ug of mutant IDH1 20-mer peptide were given with topical imiquimod. Sequenced material: PBMCs, taken from a glioma patient whose treatment included an IDH1 peptide vaccine. The chain carries TRBV19 and TRBJ2-3; 8 bases agree with TRBD2. The TCR originated in a young man with glioma. DNA for the CDR3: TGTGCCAGTGCGAGGGGCGGGGGGACGGCTACGCAGTATTTT. It is translated as CASARGGGTATQYF.